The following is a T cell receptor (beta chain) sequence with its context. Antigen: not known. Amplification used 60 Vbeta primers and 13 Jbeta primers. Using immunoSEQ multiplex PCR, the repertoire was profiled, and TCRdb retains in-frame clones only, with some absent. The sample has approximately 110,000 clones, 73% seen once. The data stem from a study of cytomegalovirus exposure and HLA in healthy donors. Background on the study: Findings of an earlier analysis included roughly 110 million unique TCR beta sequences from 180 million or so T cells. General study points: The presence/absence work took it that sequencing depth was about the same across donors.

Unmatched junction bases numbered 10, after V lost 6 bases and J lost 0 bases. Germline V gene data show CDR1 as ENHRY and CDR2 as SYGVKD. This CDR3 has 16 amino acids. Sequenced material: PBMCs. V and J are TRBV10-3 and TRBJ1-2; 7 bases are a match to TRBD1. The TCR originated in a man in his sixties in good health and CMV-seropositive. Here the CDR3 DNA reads TGTGCCATCAGGACCCTGACAGGGCGCTCTAACTATGGCTACACCTTC. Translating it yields CAIRTLTGRSNYGYTF.